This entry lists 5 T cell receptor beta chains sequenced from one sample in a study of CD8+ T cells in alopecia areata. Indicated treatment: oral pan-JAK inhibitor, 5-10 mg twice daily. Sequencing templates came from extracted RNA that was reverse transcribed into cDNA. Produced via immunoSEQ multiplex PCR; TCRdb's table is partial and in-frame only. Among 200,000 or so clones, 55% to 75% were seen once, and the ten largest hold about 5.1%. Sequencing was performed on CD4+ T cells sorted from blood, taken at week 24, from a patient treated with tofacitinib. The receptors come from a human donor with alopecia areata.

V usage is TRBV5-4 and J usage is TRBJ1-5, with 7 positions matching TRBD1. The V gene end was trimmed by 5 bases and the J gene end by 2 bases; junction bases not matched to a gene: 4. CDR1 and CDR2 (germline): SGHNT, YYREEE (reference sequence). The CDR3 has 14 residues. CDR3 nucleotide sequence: TGTGCCAGCAGTCTTACAGGGGGCAATCAGCCCCAGCATTTT. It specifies CASSLTGGNQPQHF.

The CDR3 loop is CASNPSGRADEQFF. In DNA, the CDR3 is TGTGCCAGCAACCCTAGCGGGAGGGCGGATGAGCAGTTCTTC. The genes are TRBV2 and TRBJ2-1, with 12 bases matching TRBD2. CDR1 is SNHLY and CDR2 is FYNNEI in the germline V gene. V dropped 7 bases and J dropped 8; count of bases not matched to a gene: 6. The CDR3 is 14 residues long.

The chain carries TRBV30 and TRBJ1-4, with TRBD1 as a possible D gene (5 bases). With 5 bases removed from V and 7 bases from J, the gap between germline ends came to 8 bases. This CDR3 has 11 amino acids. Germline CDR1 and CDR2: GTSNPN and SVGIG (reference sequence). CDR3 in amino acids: CAWDSPEKLFF. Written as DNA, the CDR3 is TGTGCCTGGGACAGTCCTGAAAAACTGTTTTTT.

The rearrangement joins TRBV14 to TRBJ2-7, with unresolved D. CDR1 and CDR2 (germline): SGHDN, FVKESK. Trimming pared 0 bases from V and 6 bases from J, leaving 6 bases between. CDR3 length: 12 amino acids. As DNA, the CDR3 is TGTGCCAGCAGCCAAGAAACGTTCGAGCAGTACTTC. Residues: CASSQETFEQYF.

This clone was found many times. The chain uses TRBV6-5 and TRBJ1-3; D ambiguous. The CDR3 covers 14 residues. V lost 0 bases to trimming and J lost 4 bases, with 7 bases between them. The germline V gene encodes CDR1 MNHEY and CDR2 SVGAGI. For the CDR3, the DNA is TGTGCCAGCAGTTACTCAGGGCCGGGAAACACCATATATTTT. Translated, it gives CASSYSGPGNTIYF.